Shown below are 9 T cell receptor beta chains from a single sample sequenced in a study of T cell responses to AZD1222 COVID-19 vaccine. Sequencing used immunoSEQ multiplex PCR; TCRdb keeps in-frame clones, though not all of them. The top ten hold roughly 1.5% of the sample, which has some 110,000 clones, approximately 90% seen once. The sample consisted of peripheral blood, taken 28 days after the second AZD1222 dose. All receptors come from an adult who received the AZD1222 COVID-19 vaccine.

This rearrangement joins TRBV10-3 to TRBJ2-1; the D call may be TRBD1 or TRBD2 (5 bases each). Per the germline V gene, CDR1 is ENHRY and CDR2 is SYGVKD. Trimming took off 3 bases at V and 9 bases at J, with 15 bases between the two ends. This CDR3 region has 14 residues. The CDR3 is CAISEQESGIEQFF. The CDR3, as DNA: TGTGCCATCAGTGAACAGGAGTCGGGGATTGAGCAGTTCTTC.

The CDR3 is CAWIGLQHTGELFF. For the CDR3, the DNA is TGTGCCTGGATTGGATTACAGCACACCGGGGAGCTGTTTTTT. The J gene is TRBJ2-2, the V gene TRBV30, with D unresolved. V lost 4 bases and J lost 3, with 12 bases in between. Looked up from germline, CDR1 is GTSNPN and CDR2 is SVGIG (reference sequence). CDR3 length: 14 amino acids.

The V and J genes are TRBV2 and TRBJ2-5; tentative D call: TRBD2 (6 bases). This CDR3 region has 14 residues. Germline V CDR1 and CDR2: SNHLY, FYNNEI. V was trimmed by 6 bases and J by 4 bases, leaving 15 bases between them. The CDR3 is CASSASYGGETQYF. In nucleotides, the CDR3 is TGTGCCAGCAGCGCCTCCTACGGGGGAGAGACCCAGTACTTC.

This clone came up a few times. The V gene is TRBV27, the J gene TRBJ2-1; no reliable D call. Trimming shortened V by 3 bases and J by 0 bases, and 12 bases separated the two germline ends. The CDR3 spans 16 residues. In germline, CDR1 is MNHEY, CDR2 SMNVEV (reference sequence). The CDR3 DNA follows: TGTGCCAGCAGTTTCCGCCCCTCGGGCTCCTACAATGAGCAGTTCTTC. Its translation is CASSFRPSGSYNEQFF.

This chain connects TRBV29-1 to TRBJ2-7; 8 bases map to TRBD2. V lost 8 bases and J lost 5; bases outside the gene matches: 14. CDR1 is SQVTM and CDR2 is ANQGSEA in the germline V gene. This CDR3 comprises 14 residues. The CDR3: CSLLPQREIDEQYF. For the CDR3, the DNA is TGCAGCCTTCTCCCCCAGCGGGAGATAGACGAGCAGTACTTC.

This sequence joins TRBV3-1 (or the pseudogene TRBV3-2) and TRBJ2-7, with D possibly being TRBD1 (5 bases). The CDR3 has 16 residues. V gave up 0 bases and J gave up 2 bases, with 14 bases separating them. CDR1 is LGHDT, CDR2 YNNKEL, per germline (reference sequence). The CDR3: CASSQEHSTGTYEQYF. The CDR3, as DNA: TGTGCCAGCAGCCAAGAACACTCAACAGGAACCTACGAGCAGTACTTC.

This chain connects TRBV2 to TRBJ2-1; perhaps TRBD1 as D (5 bases). Trimming removed 5 bases from V and 0 bases from J, with 11 bases in between. Germline V gene lookup returns CDR1 SNHLY and CDR2 FYNNEI. The CDR3 has 15 residues. The CDR3 sequence is CASSKDRGSYNEQFF. The CDR3 nucleotides read TGTGCCAGCAGTAAAGACAGAGGCTCCTACAATGAGCAGTTCTTC.

The chain combines TRBV10-3 with TRBJ1-5, with TRBD1 matching 7 bases. CDR3 length: 15 amino acids. Germline V gene data show CDR1 as ENHRY and CDR2 as SYGVKD. Trimming cost V 4 bases and J 1 base; bases outside gene matches: 4. The CDR3 here is CAISGQGKSNQPQHF. The CDR3 coding sequence is TGTGCCATCAGTGGACAGGGCAAAAGCAATCAGCCCCAGCATTTT.

This clone was seen a handful of times. The chain joins TRBV6-4 to TRBJ1-4; D is ambiguous. Trimming cost V 3 bases and J 8 bases, with 19 bases left between them. Germline CDR1 MRHNA, CDR2 SNTAGT. This CDR3 spans 16 amino acids. The CDR3 nucleotides read TGTGCCAGCAGTGAAACCCTTGGCACGGGCCCCGAAAAACTGTTTTTT. It codes for CASSETLGTGPEKLFF.